The T cell receptor beta chain under discussion was sequenced for a study of blood T cell repertoires in COVID-19. Germline V gives CDR1 SGHTS, CDR2 YDEGEE. The CDR3 is 14 residues long. The V end lost 1 base, the J end lost 4 bases, and 10 bases lay between the germline ends. Generated by immunoSEQ multiplex PCR, the TCRdb table keeps only in-frame clones and is missing some. The repertoire holds under 200,000 clones, with roughly nine tenths as singletons. The sequencing sample was made of peripheral blood. This chain joins TRBV5-8 and TRBJ2-3; D not resolved. The sequence derives from a woman in her seventies with acute or convalescent COVID-19. The CDR3 DNA reads TGTGCCAGCAGCTTGTTGGCCCTTGCAGATACGCAGTATTTT. This encodes CASSLLALADTQYF.